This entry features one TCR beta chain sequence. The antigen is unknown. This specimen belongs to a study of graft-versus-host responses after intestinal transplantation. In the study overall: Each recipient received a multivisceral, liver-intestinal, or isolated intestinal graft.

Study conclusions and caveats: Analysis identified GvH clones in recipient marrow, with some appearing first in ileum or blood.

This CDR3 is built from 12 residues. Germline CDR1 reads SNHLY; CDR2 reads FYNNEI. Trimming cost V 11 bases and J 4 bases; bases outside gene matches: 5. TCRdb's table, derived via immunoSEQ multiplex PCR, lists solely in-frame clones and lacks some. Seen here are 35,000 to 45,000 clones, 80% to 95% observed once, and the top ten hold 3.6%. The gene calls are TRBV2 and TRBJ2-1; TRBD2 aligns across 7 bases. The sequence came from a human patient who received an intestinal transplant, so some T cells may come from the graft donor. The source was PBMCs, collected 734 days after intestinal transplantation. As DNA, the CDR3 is TGTGCCGGGGCTAGCGGATACAATGAGCAGTTCTTC. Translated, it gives CAGASGYNEQFF.